The 13 T cell receptor beta chains below were found in one sample sequenced in a study of molecular identifiers for immune sequencing clone quantification. TCRdb redid the calling of the PCR reads with MiXCR, one entry per CDR3 protein. The table lists about 97,000 distinct CDR3 sequences, 24% of them singletons, with 0.85% to 1% in the top ten. The sequenced sample consisted of naive CD8+ T cells from blood, with Jurkat cell RNA spiked in. Subset given: FACS-sorted CD8+CD4-CCR7+CD45RA+ naive T cells. The origin of the receptors is a human donor in good health. Some libraries in this study had Jurkat cell RNA spiked in.

About this clonotype itself: Since no conserved phenylalanine or tryptophan closes the CDR3, a read error is the likely cause. The CDR3 coding sequence is TGTGCCAGCAGCTTTGGGGGGCTGACATCTGGTTCACCCCTCCACTCT. Residues: CASSFGGLTSGSPLHS. The chain links TRBV7-9 to TRBJ1-6; D is perhaps TRBD1 (6 bases). The germline gives CDR1 SEHNR, CDR2 FQNEAQ (reference sequence). The CDR3 covers 16 residues. The germline V and J ends were trimmed by 3 bases and 9 bases, with 18 bases remaining between them.

As concerns this clonotype: One end of the junction does not line up with germline, which may come from a read error. The chain recombines TRBV28 with TRBJ2-3; the D is unclear. This CDR3 spans 15 amino acids. Germline CDR1 reads MDHEN; CDR2 reads SYDVKM. CDR3 DNA sequence: TGTGCCAGCATCCTCGGGTTGGCTAGGGCAGATACGCGGTATTTT. This translates into CASILGLARADTRYF.

For this clonotype: Germline and junction disagree at one end, which may indicate a read error. The chain is built from TRBV13 and TRBJ2-5, with 8 bases that match TRBD2. CDR3 size: 16 residues. Germline V gene sequence: CDR1 PRHDT, CDR2 FYEKMQ (reference sequence). As DNA, the CDR3 is TGTGCCAGCAGCTTAGGCCTAGCGGGCAAGCAAGAGACCCAGTGCTTC. Protein product: CASSLGLAGKQETQCF.

The table lists this clonotype with many counts. CDR3 sequence reads: CASSIGTSGQFTDTQYF. The DNA for the CDR3 is TGCGCCAGCAGCATCGGGACTAGCGGGCAATTCACAGATACGCAGTATTTT. The V gene is TRBV5-1, the J gene TRBJ2-3; the match to TRBD2 covers 12 bases. The germline V gene encodes CDR1 SGHRS and CDR2 YFSETQ. This CDR3 spans 17 amino acids. J was trimmed by 2 bases and V by 4 bases; bases with no gene match: 8.

This clonotype counts as medium-sized. This rearrangement joins TRBV29-1 to TRBJ2-3, with TRBD1 matching over 11 bases. V lost 4 bases and J lost 4; bases outside the gene matches: 4. Germline lookup yields CDR1 SQVTM and CDR2 ANQGSEA. The CDR3 spans 14 residues. In DNA form, the CDR3 reads TGCAGCGTTGCGAGGACAGGGGGCGCAGATACGCAGTATTTT. This translates into CSVARTGGADTQYF.

A note on this clonotype: A much larger clone lies a single base off, so this may be a read error. The DNA for the CDR3 is TGTCCCAGCAGCTTAGGGGGCCTAGCGGGGCAGTATTTT. It specifies CPSSLGGLAGQYF. The rearrangement links TRBV7-9 to TRBJ2-3, with a weak D call TRBD2 (8 bases). Germline values: CDR1 SEHNR, CDR2 FQNEAQ (reference sequence). The CDR3 runs 13 residues.

The chain uses TRBV2 and TRBJ2-1, with TRBD2 matching over 10 bases. Germline V gene sequence: CDR1 SNHLY, CDR2 FYNNEI. The V and J ends lost 3 bases and 8 bases, in that order; junction bases with no gene match: 10. There are 16 residues in the CDR3. CDR3: CASSELAGGDRDEQFF. CDR3 sequence (DNA): TGTGCCAGCAGTGAGTTAGCGGGAGGAGACAGGGATGAGCAGTTCTTC.

This clonotype was detected many times. The rearrangement uses TRBV6-2 or TRBV6-3 and TRBJ2-1; tentatively, D is TRBD2 (6 bases). CDR1 and CDR2 from the germline V gene are MNHEY and SVGEGT. Trimming cost V 2 bases and J 6 bases, with 8 bases left between them. CDR3 length: 13 residues. The CDR3 coding sequence is TGTGCCAGCAGTTACCCCGGGGGCAATGAGCAGTTCTTC. Protein product: CASSYPGGNEQFF.

This clonotype was counted at least ten times. CDR3 in amino acids: CASSSFTHNQPQHF. CDR3 in DNA: TGTGCCAGCAGCTCCTTCACCCACAATCAGCCCCAGCATTTT. The chain combines TRBV5-6 with TRBJ1-5; no clear D gene. Trimming removed 3 bases at V and 3 bases at J, with 10 bases between. Germline V gene data show CDR1 as SGHDT and CDR2 as YYEEEE. The CDR3 runs to 14 residues.

To note about this clonotype: This sequence may be a read error, since a much larger clone differs from it by one base. This chain links TRBV29-1 with TRBJ2-7; D not resolved. Germline CDR1 SQVTM, CDR2 ANQGSEA. The CDR3 consists of 15 residues. Between the trimmed V and J ends, which lost 4 bases and 0 bases, there was a span of 16 bases. CDR3 loop: CSVVSARKSSYEQYF. In DNA, the CDR3 is TGCAGCGTTGTTTCAGCGAGAAAGAGCTCCTACGAGCAGTACTTC.

This clonotype occurred a few times. The genes are TRBV4-3 and TRBJ1-3; unclear D gene. In germline, CDR1 is LGHNA, CDR2 YSLEER. Trimming pared 0 bases from V and 3 bases from J, leaving 3 bases between. The CDR3 covers 13 residues. CDR3 sequence: CASSQDIGNTIYF. For the CDR3, the DNA is TGCGCCAGCAGCCAAGATATTGGAAACACCATATATTTT.

This clonotype has a handful of counts. This chain uses TRBV4-1 with TRBJ1-1; TRBD1 aligns across 7 bases. The CDR3 is 13 residues long. Germline CDR1 MGHRA, CDR2 YSYEKL. Trimming at V came to 6 bases and at J to 1 base, leaving 2 bases not matched to a gene. The CDR3 protein is CASSWDRNTEAFF. In DNA, the CDR3 is TGCGCCAGCAGTTGGGACAGGAACACTGAAGCTTTCTTT.

Many counts were recorded for this clonotype. This chain links TRBV7-9 with TRBJ1-1; D gene unclear. V lost 5 bases to trimming and J lost 6 bases, with 10 bases between them. CDR3 length: 12 residues. Per the germline V gene, CDR1 is SEHNR and CDR2 is FQNEAQ (reference sequence). CDR3 sequence reads: CASSPGLAEAFF. Here the CDR3 DNA reads TGTGCCAGCAGCCCCGGGCTGGCTGAAGCTTTCTTT.